This TCR beta chain appears in the sequencing data of a study of early T cells in non-severe SARS-CoV-2 infection. Study-level background: The authors sequenced bulk RNA from unsorted whole blood, leaving chains unpaired. Study-wide points: In VDJdb matching, anti-spike CD8 responses were favored while private and CD4 specificities went missing.

Unique molecular identifiers tagged individual cDNA molecules. TCRdb independently ran MiXCR on the 5' RACE reads; one entry per CDR3 protein. The data hold fewer than 85,000 distinct CDR3 sequences, with about 12% observed a single time. Trimming took off 2 bases at V and 4 bases at J, with 9 bases between the two ends. Germline CDR1 and CDR2: SGHDT and YYEEEE. The CDR3 has 14 amino acids. Details on this clonotype: The antigen is undetermined.

The TCR sequence derives from an adult who was a healthcare worker with PCR-confirmed SARS-CoV-2 infection or an uninfected control (not recorded which). V is TRBV5-6 and J is TRBJ1-4, with D perhaps TRBD1 (6 bases). Sequenced material: whole blood. The DNA for the CDR3 is TGTGCCAGCAGCTTCAGGGGTGGTAATGAAAAACTGTTTTTT. Translation: CASSFRGGNEKLFF.